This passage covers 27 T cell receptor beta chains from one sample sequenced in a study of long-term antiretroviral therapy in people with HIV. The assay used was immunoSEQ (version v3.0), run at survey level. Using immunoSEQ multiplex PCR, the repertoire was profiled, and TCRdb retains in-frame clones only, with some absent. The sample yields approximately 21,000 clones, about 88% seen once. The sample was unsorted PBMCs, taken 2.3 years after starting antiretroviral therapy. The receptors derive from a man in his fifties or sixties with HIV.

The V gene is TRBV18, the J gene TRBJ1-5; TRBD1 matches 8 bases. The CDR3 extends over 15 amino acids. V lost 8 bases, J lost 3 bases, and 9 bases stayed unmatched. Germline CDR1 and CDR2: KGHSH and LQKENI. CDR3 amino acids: CASAPNRGSNQPQHF. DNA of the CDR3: TGTGCCAGCGCCCCTAACAGGGGGTCCAATCAGCCCCAGCATTTT.

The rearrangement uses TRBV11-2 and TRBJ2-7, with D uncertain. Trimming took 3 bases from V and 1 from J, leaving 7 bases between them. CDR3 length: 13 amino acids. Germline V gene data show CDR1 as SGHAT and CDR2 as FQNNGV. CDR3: CASSFSVSYEQYF. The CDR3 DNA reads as TGTGCCAGCAGCTTTTCGGTTTCCTACGAGCAGTACTTC.

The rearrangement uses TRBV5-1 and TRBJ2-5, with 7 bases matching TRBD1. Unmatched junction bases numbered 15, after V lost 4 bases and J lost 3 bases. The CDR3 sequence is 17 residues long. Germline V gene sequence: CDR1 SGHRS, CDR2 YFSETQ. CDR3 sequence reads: CASSHLGQVRAEETQYF. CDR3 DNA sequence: TGCGCCAGCAGCCACCTTGGACAGGTGAGGGCCGAAGAGACCCAGTACTTC.

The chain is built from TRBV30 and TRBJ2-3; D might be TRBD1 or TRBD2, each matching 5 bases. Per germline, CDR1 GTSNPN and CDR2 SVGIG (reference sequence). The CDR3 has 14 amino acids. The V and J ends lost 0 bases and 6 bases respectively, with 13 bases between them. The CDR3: CAWSVGARRDTQYF. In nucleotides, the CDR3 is TGTGCCTGGAGTGTCGGGGCGCGGAGGGATACGCAGTATTTT.

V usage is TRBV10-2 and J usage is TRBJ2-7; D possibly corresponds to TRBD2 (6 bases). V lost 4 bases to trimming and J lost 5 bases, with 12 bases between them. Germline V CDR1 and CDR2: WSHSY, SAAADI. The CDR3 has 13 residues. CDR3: CASSAGVPHEQYF. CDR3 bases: TGCGCCAGCAGTGCGGGAGTCCCCCACGAGCAGTACTTC.

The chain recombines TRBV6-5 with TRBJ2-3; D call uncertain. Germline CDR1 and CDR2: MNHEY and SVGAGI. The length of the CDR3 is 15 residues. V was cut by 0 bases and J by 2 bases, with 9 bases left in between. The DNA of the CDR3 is TGTGCCAGCAGTTACTCCCAAGGCTCCACAGATACGCAGTATTTT. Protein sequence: CASSYSQGSTDTQYF.

CDR3 sequence reads: CASSRTGGEGNTIYF. The CDR3 DNA sequence: TGTGCCAGCAGCCGGACAGGGGGAGAAGGAAACACCATATATTTT. This chain joins TRBV7-6 and TRBJ1-3, with 10 bases fitting TRBD1. Trimming removed 5 bases from V and 4 bases from J; junction bases left unmatched: 5. This CDR3 comprises 15 residues. The germline CDR1 and CDR2 sequences are SGHVS and FNYEAQ.

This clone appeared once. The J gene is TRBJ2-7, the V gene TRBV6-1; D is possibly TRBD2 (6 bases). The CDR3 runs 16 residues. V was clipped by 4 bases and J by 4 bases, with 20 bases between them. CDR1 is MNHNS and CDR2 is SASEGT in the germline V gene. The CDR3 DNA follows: TGTGCCAGCAGTGTCGCTCCCGGGACTCCCCTTTACGAGCAGTACTTC. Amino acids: CASSVAPGTPLYEQYF.

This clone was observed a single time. The CDR3: CAWIRPVESYGYTF. The CDR3 coding sequence is TGTGCCTGGATCCGGCCGGTCGAAAGCTATGGCTACACCTTC. The V and J genes are TRBV30 and TRBJ1-2; no clear D gene. The CDR3 is 14 residues long. The germline CDR1 and CDR2 sequences are GTSNPN and SVGIG (reference sequence). The V and J ends lost 4 bases and 4 bases respectively, with 16 bases between them.

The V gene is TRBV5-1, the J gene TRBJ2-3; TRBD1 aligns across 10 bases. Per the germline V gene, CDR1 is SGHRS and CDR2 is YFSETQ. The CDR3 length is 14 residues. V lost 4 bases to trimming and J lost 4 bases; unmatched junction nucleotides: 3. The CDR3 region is CASSRDRGPDTQYF. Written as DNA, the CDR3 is TGCGCCAGCAGCAGGGACAGGGGCCCAGATACGCAGTATTTT.

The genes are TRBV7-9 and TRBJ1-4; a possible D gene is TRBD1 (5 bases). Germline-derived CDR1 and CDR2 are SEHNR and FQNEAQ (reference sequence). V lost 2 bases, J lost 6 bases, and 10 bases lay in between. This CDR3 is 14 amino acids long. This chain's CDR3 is CASSLRTGDEKLFF. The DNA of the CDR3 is TGTGCCAGCAGCTTACGAACAGGTGATGAAAAACTGTTTTTT.

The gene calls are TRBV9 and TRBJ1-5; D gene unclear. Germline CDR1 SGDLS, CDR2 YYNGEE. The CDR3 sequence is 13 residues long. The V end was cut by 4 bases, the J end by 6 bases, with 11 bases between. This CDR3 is CASSPHSGQPQHF. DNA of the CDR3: TGTGCCAGCAGCCCCCACTCGGGTCAGCCCCAGCATTTT.

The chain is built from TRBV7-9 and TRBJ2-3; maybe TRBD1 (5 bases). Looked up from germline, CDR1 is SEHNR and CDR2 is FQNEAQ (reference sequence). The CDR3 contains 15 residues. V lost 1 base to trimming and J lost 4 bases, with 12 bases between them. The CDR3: CASSLGAGFSDTQYF. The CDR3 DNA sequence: TGTGCCAGCAGCTTAGGAGCAGGGTTTTCAGATACGCAGTATTTT.

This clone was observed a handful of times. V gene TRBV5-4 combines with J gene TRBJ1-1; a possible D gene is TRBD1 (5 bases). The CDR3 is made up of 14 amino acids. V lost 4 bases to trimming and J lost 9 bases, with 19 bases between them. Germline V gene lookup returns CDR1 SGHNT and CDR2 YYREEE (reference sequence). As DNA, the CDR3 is TGTGCCAGCAGCCCCGAGACAGACTATCCTCAAGCTTTCTTT. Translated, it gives CASSPETDYPQAFF.

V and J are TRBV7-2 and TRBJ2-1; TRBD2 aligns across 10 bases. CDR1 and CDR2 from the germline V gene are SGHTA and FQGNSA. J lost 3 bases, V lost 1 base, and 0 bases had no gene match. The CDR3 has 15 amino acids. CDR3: CASSLGTSGYNEQFF. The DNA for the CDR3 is TGTGCCAGCAGCTTAGGGACTAGCGGCTACAATGAGCAGTTCTTC.

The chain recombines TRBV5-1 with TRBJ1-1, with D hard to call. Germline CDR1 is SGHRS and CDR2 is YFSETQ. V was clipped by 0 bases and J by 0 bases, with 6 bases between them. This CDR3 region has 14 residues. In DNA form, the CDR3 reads TGCGCCAGCAGCTTGGACAGACTGAACACTGAAGCTTTCTTT. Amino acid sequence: CASSLDRLNTEAFF. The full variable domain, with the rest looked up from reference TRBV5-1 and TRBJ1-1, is KAGVTQTPRYLIKTRGQQVTLSCSPISGHRSVSWYQQTPGQGLQFLFEYFSETQRNKGNFPGRFSGRQFSNSRSEMNVSTLELGDSALYLCASSLDRLNTEAFFGQGTRLTVV.

This CDR3 reads CASSPAGGADTGELFF. CDR3 sequence (DNA): TGTGCCAGCAGCCCTGCGGGGGGCGCGGACACCGGGGAGCTGTTTTTT. The J gene is TRBJ2-2, the V gene TRBV7-6; 8 bases are a match to TRBD2. Germline lookup yields CDR1 SGHVS and CDR2 FNYEAQ. The CDR3 sequence is 16 residues long. The V segment lost 5 bases and the J segment 3 bases; nucleotides outside the gene matches: 8.

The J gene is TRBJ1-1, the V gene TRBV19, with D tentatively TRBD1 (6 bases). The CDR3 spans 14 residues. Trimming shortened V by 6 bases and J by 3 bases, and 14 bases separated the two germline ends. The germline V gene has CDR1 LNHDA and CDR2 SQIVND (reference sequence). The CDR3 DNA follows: TGTGCCAGTAGCAAGACAGGTACCTACACTGAAGCTTTCTTT. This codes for CASSKTGTYTEAFF.

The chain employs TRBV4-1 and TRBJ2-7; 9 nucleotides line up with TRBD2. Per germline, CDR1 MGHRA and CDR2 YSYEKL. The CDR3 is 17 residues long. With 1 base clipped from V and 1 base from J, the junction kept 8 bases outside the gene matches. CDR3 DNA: TGCGCCAGCAGCCAAGCTGAGGGCGGGGGGGCTTCCTACGAGCAGTACTTC. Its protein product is CASSQAEGGGASYEQYF.

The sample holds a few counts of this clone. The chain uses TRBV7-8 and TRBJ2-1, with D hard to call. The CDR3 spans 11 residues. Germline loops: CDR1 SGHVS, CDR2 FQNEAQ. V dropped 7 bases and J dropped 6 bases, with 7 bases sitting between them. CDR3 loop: CASMVGNEQFF. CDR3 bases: TGTGCCAGCATGGTCGGCAATGAGCAGTTCTTC. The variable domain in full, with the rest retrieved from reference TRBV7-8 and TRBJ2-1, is GAGVSQSPRYKVAKRGQDVALRCDPISGHVSLFWYQQALGQGPEFLTYFQNEAQLDKSGLPSDRFFAERPEGSVSTLKIQRTQQEDSAVYLCASMVGNEQFFGPGTRLTVL.

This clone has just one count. The DNA for the CDR3 is TGTGCCAGCAGCCCCTACCTAGCGGGGGCTTACAATGAGCAGTTCTTC. It yields the protein CASSPYLAGAYNEQFF. This chain uses TRBV11-2 with TRBJ2-1; 10 nucleotides align to TRBD2. The germline V gene encodes CDR1 SGHAT and CDR2 FQNNGV. V trimming: 5 bases; J trimming: 4 bases; junction bases outside the gene matches: 8. This CDR3 has 16 residues.

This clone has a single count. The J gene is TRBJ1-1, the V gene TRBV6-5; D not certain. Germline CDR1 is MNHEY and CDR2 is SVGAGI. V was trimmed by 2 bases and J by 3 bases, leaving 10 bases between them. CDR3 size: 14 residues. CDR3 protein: CASSYKILYTEAFF. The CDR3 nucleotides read TGTGCCAGCAGTTACAAGATACTTTACACTGAAGCTTTCTTT.

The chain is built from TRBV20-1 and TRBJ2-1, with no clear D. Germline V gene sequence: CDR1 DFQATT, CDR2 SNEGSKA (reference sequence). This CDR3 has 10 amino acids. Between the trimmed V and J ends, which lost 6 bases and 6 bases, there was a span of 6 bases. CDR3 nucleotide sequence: TGCAGTGCCGCTGTCAATGAGCAGTTCTTC. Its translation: CSAAVNEQFF.

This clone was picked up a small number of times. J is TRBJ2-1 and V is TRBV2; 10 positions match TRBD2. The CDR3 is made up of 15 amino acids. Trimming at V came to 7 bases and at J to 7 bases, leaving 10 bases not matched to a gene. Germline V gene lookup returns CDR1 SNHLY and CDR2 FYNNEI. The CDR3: CASTYRSSGSNEQFF. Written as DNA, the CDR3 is TGTGCCAGCACCTACCGGTCTAGCGGGAGTAATGAGCAGTTCTTC. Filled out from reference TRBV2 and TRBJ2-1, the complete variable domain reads EPEVTQTPSHQVTQMGQEVILRCVPISNHLYFYWYRQILGQKVEFLVSFYNNEISEKSEIFDDQFSVERPDGSNFTLKIRSTKLEDSAMYFCASTYRSSGSNEQFFGPGTRLTVL.

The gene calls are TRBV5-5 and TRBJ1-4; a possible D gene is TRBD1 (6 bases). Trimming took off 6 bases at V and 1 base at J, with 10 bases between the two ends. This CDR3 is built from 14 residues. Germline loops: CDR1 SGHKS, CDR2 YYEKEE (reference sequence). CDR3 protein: CASTVTGTNEKLFF. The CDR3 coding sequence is TGTGCCAGCACCGTGACAGGAACTAATGAAAAACTGTTTTTT.

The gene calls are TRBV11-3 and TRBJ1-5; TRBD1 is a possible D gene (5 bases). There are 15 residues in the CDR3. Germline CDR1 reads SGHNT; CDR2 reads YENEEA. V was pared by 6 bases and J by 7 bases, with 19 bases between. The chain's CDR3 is CASSFVRRGGQPQHF. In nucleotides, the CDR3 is TGTGCCAGCAGTTTCGTGCGTAGGGGCGGGCAGCCCCAGCATTTT.

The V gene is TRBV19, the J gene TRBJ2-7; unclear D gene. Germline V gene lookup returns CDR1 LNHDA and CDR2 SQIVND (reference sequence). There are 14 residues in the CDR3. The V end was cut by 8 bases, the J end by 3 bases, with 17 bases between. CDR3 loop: CASAVGVGFYEQYF. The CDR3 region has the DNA TGTGCCAGTGCCGTAGGTGTAGGGTTCTACGAGCAGTACTTC.